This T cell receptor beta chain came from a study of T-cell reconstitution after alpha-beta-depleted transplantation in children. Points from the study as a whole: Reportedly, alpha-beta T cells present about two months post-transplant originated from several hundred expanded clones of graft origin. One year after transplant, T-cell counts and diversity came mostly from newly produced T cells.

Details on this clonotype: The target antigen is unknown.

Trimming took 5 bases from V and 3 from J; bases not matched to a gene: 9. The CDR3 is 16 residues long. Per the germline V gene, CDR1 is SGHVS and CDR2 is FQNEAQ. Unique molecular identifiers were incorporated when the TCRbeta library was constructed. TCRdb re-called the PCR reads through MiXCR, storing one row per CDR3 protein. The table lists over 150,000 distinct CDR3 sequences, around 7% of them singletons. This rearrangement joins TRBV7-8 to TRBJ2-2; 7 bases line up with TRBD1. This clonotype was obtained from a boy between 2 and 10 years old with acute lymphoblastic leukemia, due to receive a stem cell transplant. The source was PBMCs, collected before TCRalphabeta/CD19-depleted stem cell transplant. The CDR3 nucleotides read TGTGCCAGCAGCGCGCAAGGGACAGCATACACCGGGGAGCTGTTTTTT. It translates to CASSAQGTAYTGELFF. The whole variable domain, filled in from reference TRBV7-8 and TRBJ2-2, reads GAGVSQSPRYKVAKRGQDVALRCDPISGHVSLFWYQQALGQGPEFLTYFQNEAQLDKSGLPSDRFFAERPEGSVSTLKIQRTQQEDSAVYLCASSAQGTAYTGELFFGEGSRLTVL.